Listed here are 10 T cell receptor beta chains from one sample, sequenced in a study of T-cell reconstitution after alpha-beta-depleted transplantation in children. Construction of the TCRbeta library involved unique molecular identifiers. TCRdb re-called the PCR reads through MiXCR, storing one row per CDR3 protein. This sample has 750,000 to 950,000 distinct CDR3 sequences, with 15% to 20% found just once. The sequenced sample was PBMCs, mostly from graft donor cells, obtained 360 days after TCRalphabeta/CD19-depleted stem cell transplant. The receptors were gathered from a male patient between 10 and 17 years old who had a stem cell transplant for acute lymphoblastic leukemia, so the T cells may come from the graft donor.

This clonotype occurred many times. The chain has TRBV12-3 or TRBV12-4 and TRBJ1-3; D gene ambiguous. The V gene lost 2 bases and the J gene lost 4 bases, with 6 bases spanning the gap. The CDR3 has 13 residues. CDR3 loop: CASSLSPGNTIYF. CDR3 DNA sequence: TGTGCCAGCAGTTTAAGCCCGGGAAACACCATATATTTT.

V is TRBV10-3 and J is TRBJ2-6; D may match TRBD1 or TRBD2 (6 bases each). The germline V and J ends were trimmed by 11 bases and 1 base, with 18 bases remaining between them. Looked up from germline, CDR1 is ENHRY and CDR2 is SYGVKD. The CDR3 covers 16 residues. The CDR3 DNA follows: TGTGCCGTCGGGGGCAACACCGTATCTGGGGCCAACGTCCTGACTTTC. Residues: CAVGGNTVSGANVLTF.

This clonotype has a handful of counts. CDR3 sequence: CSARKAGGYNEQFF. CDR3 nucleotide sequence: TGCAGTGCTAGGAAAGCGGGAGGGTACAATGAGCAGTTCTTC. The chain combines TRBV20-1 with TRBJ2-1; 10 nucleotides match TRBD2. CDR1 is DFQATT, CDR2 SNEGSKA, per germline (reference sequence). This CDR3 comprises 14 residues. V shed 3 bases, J shed 4 bases, and the junction held 3 bases outside the gene matches.

This chain links TRBV5-1 with TRBJ1-2, with D maybe TRBD1 (5 bases). The CDR3 is 15 amino acids. Per the germline V gene, CDR1 is SGHRS and CDR2 is YFSETQ. The V end was cut by 4 bases, the J end by 4 bases, with 17 bases between. CDR3 sequence: CASSPGGGFVYGYTF. The CDR3 DNA follows: TGCGCCAGCAGCCCCGGTGGGGGTTTCGTCTATGGCTACACCTTC.

V usage is TRBV20-1 and J usage is TRBJ2-2; D assignment may be TRBD1 or TRBD2 (6 bases each). Trimming cost V 0 bases and J 5 bases, with 16 bases left between them. Looked up from germline, CDR1 is DFQATT and CDR2 is SNEGSKA (reference sequence). The CDR3 runs to 16 residues. As DNA, the CDR3 is TGCAGTGCTAGAGATGGCGGAGGGGGTGGAACCGGGGAGCTGTTTTTT. It is translated as CSARDGGGGGTGELFF.

The chain recombines TRBV10-2 with TRBJ2-7; tentative D call: TRBD1 (7 bases). Germline V gene sequence: CDR1 WSHSY, CDR2 SAAADI. The CDR3 spans 22 residues. Trimming took 7 bases from V and 0 from J, leaving 37 bases between them. The chain's CDR3 is CASNTGKLQGNVAGQTSYEQYF. CDR3 DNA: TGCGCCAGCAACACAGGGAAACTGCAGGGTAATGTTGCGGGACAGACCTCCTACGAGCAGTACTTC.

The CDR3 loop is CASSERGLAGVEETQYF. The CDR3 nucleotides read TGTGCCAGCAGTGAACGGGGACTAGCGGGAGTGGAGGAGACCCAGTACTTC. The chain uses TRBV2 and TRBJ2-5; TRBD2 agrees at 14 bases. V gave up 2 bases and J gave up 5 bases; unmatched junction bases: 7. The CDR3 sequence is 17 residues long. Germline CDR1 and CDR2: SNHLY and FYNNEI.

This clonotype was observed many times. The chain uses TRBV5-1 and TRBJ2-5, with 9 bases lining up with TRBD2. The junction had 1 base not matched to a gene; V was cut back by 0 bases and J by 4 bases. Germline V lookup: CDR1 SGHRS, CDR2 YFSETQ. This CDR3 has 14 residues. This CDR3 is CASSLALAGETQYF. The CDR3 coding sequence is TGCGCCAGCAGCTTGGCACTAGCGGGAGAGACCCAGTACTTC. The full variable domain, rest sourced from reference TRBV5-1 and TRBJ2-5, is KAGVTQTPRYLIKTRGQQVTLSCSPISGHRSVSWYQQTPGQGLQFLFEYFSETQRNKGNFPGRFSGRQFSNSRSEMNVSTLELGDSALYLCASSLALAGETQYFGPGTRLLVL.

This clonotype has a handful of counts. The chain is built from TRBV4-1 and TRBJ2-5, with 7 bases that match TRBD1. CDR3 length: 14 residues. Losses at the gene ends were 6 bases for V and 6 bases for J; bases not matched to a gene: 10. The V gene's germline CDR1 is MGHRA and CDR2 YSYEKL. Here the CDR3 DNA reads TGCGCCAGCAGGCCCCCGGGACAGAGTAAGACCCAGTACTTC. Protein: CASRPPGQSKTQYF.

The chain carries TRBV4-2 and TRBJ1-5, with 9 bases that match TRBD1. The germline V gene has CDR1 LGHNA and CDR2 YNFKEQ. The trim removed 4 bases at V and 6 bases at J, leaving 7 bases unmatched. The CDR3 is made up of 15 amino acids. CDR3 region: CASSRGDRVIQPQHF. CDR3 nucleotides: TGTGCCAGCAGCCGAGGGGACAGGGTGATTCAGCCCCAGCATTTT.